These 5 T cell receptor beta chains were sequenced from one sample in a study of immune evolution from preneoplasia to lung adenocarcinoma. Libraries were prepared by immunoSEQ multiplex PCR; TCRdb keeps only in-frame clonotypes and omits some of them. This table has some 5,000 clones, over 75% appearing once. Material: FFPE minimally invasive lung adenocarcinoma tissue. Receptors were obtained from a person aged 60 to 80 with lung adenocarcinoma.

The chain combines TRBV30 with TRBJ2-2, with D possibly TRBD1 on 5 matching bases. This CDR3 has 14 amino acids. Between the trimmed V and J ends, which lost 4 bases and 5 bases, there was a span of 14 bases. Germline-derived CDR1 and CDR2 are GTSNPN and SVGIG (reference sequence). The CDR3 loop is CAWNGVRATGELFF. The CDR3 DNA is TGTGCCTGGAATGGGGTCAGGGCAACCGGGGAGCTGTTTTTT.

The rearrangement joins TRBV7-2 to TRBJ1-1, with TRBD1 matching 8 bases. Looked up from germline, CDR1 is SGHTA and CDR2 is FQGNSA. This CDR3 comprises 14 residues. Losses at the gene ends were 5 bases for V and 9 bases for J; bases not matched to a gene: 11. This CDR3 reads CASSPRTGTRQAFF. The CDR3 nucleotides are TGTGCCAGCAGCCCGAGGACAGGGACGAGGCAAGCTTTCTTT. The entire variable domain, with the rest obtained from reference TRBV7-2 and TRBJ1-1, is as follows: GAGVSQSPSNKVTEKGKDVELRCDPISGHTALYWYRQSLGQGLEFLIYFQGNSAPDKSGLPSDRFSAERTGGSVSTLTIQRTQQEDSAVYLCASSPRTGTRQAFFGQGTRLTVV.

This clone came up a few times. Written as DNA, the CDR3 is TGTGCCAGCAGCTTCTCGAGGAACCAGCCCCAGCATTTT. Its protein is CASSFSRNQPQHF. This chain uses TRBV11-2 with TRBJ1-5; D remains unclear. Germline V CDR1 and CDR2: SGHAT, FQNNGV. This CDR3 spans 13 amino acids. The V gene lost 3 bases and the J gene lost 7 bases, with 10 bases spanning the gap.

The rearrangement uses TRBV28 and TRBJ1-2; no clear D gene. Germline V lookup: CDR1 MDHEN, CDR2 SYDVKM. Between the trimmed V and J ends, which lost 5 bases and 1 base, there was a span of 20 bases. This CDR3 contains 17 residues. DNA for the CDR3: TGTGCCAGCAGTAGACTAACACAGCTACACTATAACTATGGCTACACCTTC. Encoded protein: CASSRLTQLHYNYGYTF.

This clone showed up just a few times. This rearrangement joins TRBV7-9 to TRBJ1-3; D gene unclear. The CDR3 loop spans 14 amino acids. V was cut by 0 bases and J by 9 bases, with 12 bases left in between. In germline, CDR1 is SEHNR, CDR2 FQNEAQ (reference sequence). The CDR3 is CASSLAWAEGTIYF. CDR3 DNA sequence: TGTGCCAGCAGCTTAGCGTGGGCAGAAGGCACCATATATTTT.